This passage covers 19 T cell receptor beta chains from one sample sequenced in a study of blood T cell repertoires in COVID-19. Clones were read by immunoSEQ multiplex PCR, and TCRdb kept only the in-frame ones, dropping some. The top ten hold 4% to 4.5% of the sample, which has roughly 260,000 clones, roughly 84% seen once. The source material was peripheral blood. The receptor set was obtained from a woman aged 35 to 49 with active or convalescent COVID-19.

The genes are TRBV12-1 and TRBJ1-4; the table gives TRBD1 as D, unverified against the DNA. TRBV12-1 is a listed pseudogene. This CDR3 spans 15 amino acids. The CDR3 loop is CASMAPTALNEKLFF. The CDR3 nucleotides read TGTGCCAGCATGGCCCCGACAGCACTTAATGAAAAACTGTTTTTT.

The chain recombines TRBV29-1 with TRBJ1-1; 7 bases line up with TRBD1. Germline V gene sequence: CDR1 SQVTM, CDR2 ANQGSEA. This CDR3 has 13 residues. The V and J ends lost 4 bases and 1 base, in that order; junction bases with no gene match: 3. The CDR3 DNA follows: TGCAGCGTTGCACAGGGGAGGAACACTGAAGCTTTCTTT. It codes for CSVAQGRNTEAFF.

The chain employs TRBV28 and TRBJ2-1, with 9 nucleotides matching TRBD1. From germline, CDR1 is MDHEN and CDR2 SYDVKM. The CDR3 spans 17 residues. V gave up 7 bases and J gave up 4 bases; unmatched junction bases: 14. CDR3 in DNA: TGTGCCAGCACTCTCACCACGTGGGACAGGGTTTACAATGAGCAGTTCTTC. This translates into CASTLTTWDRVYNEQFF.

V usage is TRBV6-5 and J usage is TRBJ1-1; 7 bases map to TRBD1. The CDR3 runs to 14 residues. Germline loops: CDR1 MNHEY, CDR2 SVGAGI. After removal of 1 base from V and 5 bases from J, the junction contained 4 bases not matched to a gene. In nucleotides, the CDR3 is TGTGCCAGCAGTTACTATAACAGGGGAACTGAAGCTTTCTTT. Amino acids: CASSYYNRGTEAFF.

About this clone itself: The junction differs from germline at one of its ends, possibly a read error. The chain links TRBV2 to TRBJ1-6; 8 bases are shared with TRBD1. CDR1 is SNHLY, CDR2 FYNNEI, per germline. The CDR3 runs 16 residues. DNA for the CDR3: TGTGCCAGCAGTGTATTCGGACAGGGCGGGAATTCACCCCCCCACTTT. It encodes CASSVFGQGGNSPPHF.

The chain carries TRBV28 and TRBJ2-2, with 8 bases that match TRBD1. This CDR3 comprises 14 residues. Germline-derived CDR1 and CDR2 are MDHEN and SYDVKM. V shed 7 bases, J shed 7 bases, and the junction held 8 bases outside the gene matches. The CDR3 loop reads CASIQTGVLGELFF. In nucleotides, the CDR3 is TGTGCCAGCATCCAGACAGGGGTCCTCGGGGAGCTGTTTTTT. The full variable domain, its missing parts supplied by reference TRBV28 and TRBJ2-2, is DVKVTQSSRYLVKRTGEKVFLECVQDMDHENMFWYRQDPGLGLRLIYFSYDVKMKEKGDIPEGYSVSREKKERFSLILESASTNQTSMYLCASIQTGVLGELFFGEGSRLTVL.

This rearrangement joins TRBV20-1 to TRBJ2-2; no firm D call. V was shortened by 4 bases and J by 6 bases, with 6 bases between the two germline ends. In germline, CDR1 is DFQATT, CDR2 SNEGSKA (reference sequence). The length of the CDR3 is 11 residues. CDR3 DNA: TGCAGTGCTAAGCTGTCCGGGGAGCTGTTTTTT. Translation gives CSAKLSGELFF.

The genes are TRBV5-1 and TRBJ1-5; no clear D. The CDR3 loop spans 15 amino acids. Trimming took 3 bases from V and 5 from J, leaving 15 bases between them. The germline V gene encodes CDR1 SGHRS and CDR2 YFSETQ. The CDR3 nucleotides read TGCGCCAGCAGCTCCATAAATGCGGATTATCAGCCCCAGCATTTT. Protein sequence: CASSSINADYQPQHF. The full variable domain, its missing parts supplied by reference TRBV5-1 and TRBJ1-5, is KAGVTQTPRYLIKTRGQQVTLSCSPISGHRSVSWYQQTPGQGLQFLFEYFSETQRNKGNFPGRFSGRQFSNSRSEMNVSTLELGDSALYLCASSSINADYQPQHFGDGTRLSIL.

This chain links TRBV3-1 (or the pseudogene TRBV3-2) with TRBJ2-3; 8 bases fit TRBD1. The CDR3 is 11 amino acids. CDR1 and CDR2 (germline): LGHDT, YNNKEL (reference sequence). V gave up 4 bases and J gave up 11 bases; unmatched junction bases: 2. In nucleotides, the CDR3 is TGTGCCAGCAGCCCCGGGACAGGGCAGTATTTT. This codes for CASSPGTGQYF.

The DNA of the CDR3 is TGTGCCAGCAGGCTGGGACTAGCGGGGGGGCCTAATGGCTACGAGCAGTACTTC. Its translation: CASRLGLAGGPNGYEQYF. The chain joins TRBV2 to TRBJ2-7, with TRBD2 identical over 16 bases. V lost 6 bases, J lost 3 bases, and 11 bases stayed unmatched. The germline V gene has CDR1 SNHLY and CDR2 FYNNEI. The length of the CDR3 is 18 residues.

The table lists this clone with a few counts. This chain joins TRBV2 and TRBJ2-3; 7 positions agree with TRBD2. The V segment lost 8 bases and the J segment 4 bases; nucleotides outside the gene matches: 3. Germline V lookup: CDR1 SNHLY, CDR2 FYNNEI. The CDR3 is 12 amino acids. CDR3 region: CASSGGPDTQYF. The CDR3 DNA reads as TGTGCCAGCTCGGGGGGACCAGATACGCAGTATTTT.

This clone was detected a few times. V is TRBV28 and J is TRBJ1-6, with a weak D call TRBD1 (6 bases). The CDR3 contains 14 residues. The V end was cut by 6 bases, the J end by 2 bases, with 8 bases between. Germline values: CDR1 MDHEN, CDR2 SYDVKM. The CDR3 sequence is CASRGTPYNSPLHF. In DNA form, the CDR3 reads TGTGCCAGCAGGGGGACACCCTATAATTCACCCCTCCACTTT.

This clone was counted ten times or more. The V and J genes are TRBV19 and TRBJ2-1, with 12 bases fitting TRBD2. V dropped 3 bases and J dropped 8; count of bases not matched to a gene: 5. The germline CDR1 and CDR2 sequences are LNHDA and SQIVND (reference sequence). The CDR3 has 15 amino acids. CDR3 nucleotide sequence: TGTGCCAGTAGTATTGGCCTAGCGGGGGGGGATGAGCAGTTCTTC. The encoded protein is CASSIGLAGGDEQFF. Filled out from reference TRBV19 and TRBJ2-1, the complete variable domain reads DGGITQSPKYLFRKEGQNVTLSCEQNLNHDAMYWYRQDPGQGLRLIYYSQIVNDFQKGDIAEGYSVSREKKESFPLTVTSAQKNPTAFYLCASSIGLAGGDEQFFGPGTRLTVL.

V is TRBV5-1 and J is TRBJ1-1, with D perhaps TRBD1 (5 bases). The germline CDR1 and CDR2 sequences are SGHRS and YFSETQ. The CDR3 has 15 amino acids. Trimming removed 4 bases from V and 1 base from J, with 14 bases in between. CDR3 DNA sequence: TGCGCCAGCAGCCGTAATACCCAGGGGAACACTGAAGCTTTCTTT. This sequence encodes CASSRNTQGNTEAFF.

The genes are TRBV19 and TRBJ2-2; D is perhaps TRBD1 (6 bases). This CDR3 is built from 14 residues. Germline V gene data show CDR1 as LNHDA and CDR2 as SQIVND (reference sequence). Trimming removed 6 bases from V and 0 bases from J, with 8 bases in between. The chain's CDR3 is CASSRTANTGELFF. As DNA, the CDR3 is TGTGCCAGTAGCCGGACAGCGAACACCGGGGAGCTGTTTTTT. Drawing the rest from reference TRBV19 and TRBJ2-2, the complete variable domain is DGGITQSPKYLFRKEGQNVTLSCEQNLNHDAMYWYRQDPGQGLRLIYYSQIVNDFQKGDIAEGYSVSREKKESFPLTVTSAQKNPTAFYLCASSRTANTGELFFGEGSRLTVL.

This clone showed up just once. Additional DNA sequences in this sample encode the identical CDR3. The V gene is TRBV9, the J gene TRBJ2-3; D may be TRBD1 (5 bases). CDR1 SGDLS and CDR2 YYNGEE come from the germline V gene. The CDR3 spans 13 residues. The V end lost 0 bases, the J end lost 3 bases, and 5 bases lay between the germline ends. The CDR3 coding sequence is TGTGCCAGCAGCGTAGGACAGACAGATACGCAGTATTTT. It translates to CASSVGQTDTQYF.

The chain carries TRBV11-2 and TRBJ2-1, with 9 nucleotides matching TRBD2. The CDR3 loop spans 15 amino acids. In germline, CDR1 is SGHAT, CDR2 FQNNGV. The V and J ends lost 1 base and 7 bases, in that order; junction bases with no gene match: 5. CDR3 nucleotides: TGTGCCAGCAGCTTAGTTGGCGGGGGGGGGAATGAGCAGTTCTTC. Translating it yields CASSLVGGGGNEQFF.

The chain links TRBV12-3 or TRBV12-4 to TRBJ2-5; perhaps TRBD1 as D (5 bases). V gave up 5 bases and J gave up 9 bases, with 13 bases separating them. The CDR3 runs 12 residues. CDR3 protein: CASSGAAVAQYF. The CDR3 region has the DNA TGTGCCAGCAGTGGGGCCGCTGTGGCCCAGTACTTC.

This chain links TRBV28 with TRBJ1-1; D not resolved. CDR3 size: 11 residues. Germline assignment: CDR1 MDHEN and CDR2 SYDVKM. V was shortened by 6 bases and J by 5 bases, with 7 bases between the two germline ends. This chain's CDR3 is CASRLTTEAFF. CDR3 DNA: TGTGCCAGCAGGCTAACTACTGAAGCTTTCTTT.